This T cell receptor (beta chain) was recovered during a study of CXCR3-negative and CXCR3-positive naive CD8 T cells. This CDR3 has 15 amino acids. The germline CDR1 and CDR2 sequences are LGHNA and YSLEER. The method, 5' RACE with UMI labels, was used to prepare the TRB cDNA libraries. TCRdb re-analyzed the 5' RACE reads; it lists each CDR3 protein once, without DNA. There are 75,000 to 100,000 distinct CDR3 sequences in the sample, with roughly 1.5% held by the top ten. Sequencing was carried out using naive CXCR3- CD8+ T cells from blood. Subset meaning: CD45RO-CCR7+CD27+CD95- naive CD8+ T cells lacking CXCR3 (TNR3-). The V call is TRBV4-3, the J call TRBJ2-7; TCRdb gives TRBD2 as the D gene, but with no DNA this cannot be confirmed. The origin of this receptor is a human donor in good health. Some clones in this sample may be carry-over from other donors' samples. This CDR3 reads CASSPWTSGGYEQYF.